The 8 T cell receptor beta chains given below trace back to one sample, sequenced in a study of Ad26.COV2.S vaccination and SARS-CoV-2 variants. Some clones are missing from TCRdb's copy, which holds only in-frame ones; the method was immunoSEQ multiplex PCR. Among about 370,000 clones, roughly nine tenths were seen once, and the ten largest hold approximately 3.7%. Treatment specified: 15 to 20 received Ad26.COV2.S at low or high dose, single or two shots; five or six received placebo; per-sample allocation not given. Sampling was done on day 63 after the first vaccine or placebo injection. Sequences were derived from peripheral blood, sampled in a trial of Ad26.COV2.S vaccine versus placebo. All receptors derive from a person aged 18-60 years who received the Ad26.COV2.S COVID-19 vaccine or a placebo.

The chain links TRBV4-1 to TRBJ2-3; 12 bases fit TRBD2. The length of the CDR3 is 15 residues. J was trimmed by 6 bases and V by 3 bases; bases with no gene match: 4. CDR1 and CDR2 from the germline V gene are MGHRA and YSYEKL. The CDR3 sequence: CASSQASGGADTQYF. The CDR3 DNA reads TGCGCCAGCAGCCAGGCTAGCGGGGGGGCGGATACGCAGTATTTT.

The chain has TRBV2 and TRBJ1-1, with 10 bases aligning to TRBD1. This CDR3 is 16 amino acids long. CDR1 and CDR2 from the germline V gene are SNHLY and FYNNEI. V dropped 3 bases and J dropped 7; count of bases not matched to a gene: 11. The CDR3 bases are TGTGCCAGCAGTGAGACAGGGGGCAGGGGATACGGTGAAGCTTTCTTT. It specifies CASSETGGRGYGEAFF.

The J gene is TRBJ1-2, the V gene TRBV5-6, with TRBD1 as a possible D gene (5 bases). The ends were cut back, 4 bases at V and 3 bases at J, with 19 bases in the middle. The CDR3 covers 16 residues. Germline V gene data show CDR1 as SGHDT and CDR2 as YYEEEE. The CDR3 region is CASSIWGGSYYYGYTF. CDR3 DNA: TGTGCCAGCAGCATCTGGGGGGGATCGTATTACTATGGCTACACCTTC.

This sequence joins TRBV9 and TRBJ1-1, with 8 bases matching TRBD1. V was clipped by 4 bases and J by 8 bases; unmatched bases: 16. The CDR3 runs 16 residues. CDR1 and CDR2 (germline): SGDLS, YYNGEE. The CDR3 region has the DNA TGTGCCAGCAGCCCCGCCCCAGGGGGCGCGGGGATAGAAGCTTTCTTT. Its translation is CASSPAPGGAGIEAFF.

The chain uses TRBV6-2 or TRBV6-3 and TRBJ2-6, with a weak D call TRBD1 (5 bases). The germline V gene encodes CDR1 MNHEY and CDR2 SVGEGT. V lost 2 bases and J 2 bases, leaving 7 bases between the germline ends. The CDR3 runs 15 residues. The CDR3 DNA sequence: TGTGCCAGCAGTTACAGGGGTCCTGGGGCCAACGTCCTGACTTTC. Protein: CASSYRGPGANVLTF.

V usage is TRBV5-5 and J usage is TRBJ2-3; no clear D gene. The CDR3 has 15 amino acids. V was pared by 4 bases and J by 2 bases, with 14 bases between. Germline assignment: CDR1 SGHKS and CDR2 YYEKEE (reference sequence). The CDR3 nucleotides are TGTGCCAGCAGCCCAGCGATGGGCCTCACAGATACGCAGTATTTT. Its translation: CASSPAMGLTDTQYF.

CDR3 DNA: TGTGCCAGCAGCCAAACCAGCACAGCCTACGAGCAGTACTTC. It translates to CASSQTSTAYEQYF. The rearrangement joins TRBV3-1 (or the pseudogene TRBV3-2) to TRBJ2-7; D gene unclear. Per germline, CDR1 LGHDT and CDR2 YNNKEL (reference sequence). The CDR3 is 14 residues long. Trimming removed 2 bases from V and 2 bases from J, with 10 bases in between.

The chain joins TRBV7-6 to TRBJ2-1; perhaps D is TRBD1 or TRBD2 (5 bases each). With 0 bases removed from V and 4 bases from J, the gap between germline ends came to 19 bases. CDR3 length equals 18 residues. The germline CDR1 and CDR2 sequences are SGHVS and FNYEAQ. CDR3 residues: CASSLALKGRRTYNEQFF. The CDR3 coding sequence is TGTGCCAGCAGCTTAGCCTTAAAGGGGCGCAGGACTTACAATGAGCAGTTCTTC.